This entry lists 18 T cell receptor beta chains sequenced from one sample in a study of T cell changes during pregnancy in multiple sclerosis. Clones were read by immunoSEQ multiplex PCR, and TCRdb kept only the in-frame ones, dropping some. This sample has around 95,000 clones, with about 90% found just once. The sample was peripheral blood, taken after pregnancy. Receptors originate from a female donor in good health, enrolled as a control in a pregnancy study.

This chain links TRBV7-9 with TRBJ2-7, with TRBD2 as a possible D gene (5 bases). CDR3 size: 11 residues. Trimming took off 6 bases at V and 6 bases at J, with 9 bases between the two ends. The germline CDR1 and CDR2 sequences are SEHNR and FQNEAQ (reference sequence). The CDR3, as DNA: TGTGCCAGCAGTTTCGAGGGCGAGCAGTACTTC. Translated: CASSFEGEQYF. Using reference TRBV7-9 and TRBJ2-7 for the parts outside the CDR3, the full variable domain is DTGVSQNPRHKITKRGQNVTFRCDPISEHNRLYWYRQTLGQGPEFLTYFQNEAQLEKSRLLSDRFSAERPKGSFSTLEIQRTEQGDSAMYLCASSFEGEQYFGPGTRLTVT.

The chain links TRBV6-1 to TRBJ1-5, with TRBD1 identical over 9 bases. V was clipped by 2 bases and J by 2 bases; unmatched bases: 4. Germline lookup yields CDR1 MNHNS and CDR2 SASEGT. The CDR3 is 16 residues long. In nucleotides, the CDR3 is TGTGCCAGCAGTGAAACCTGGACAGGGGGCAATCAGCCCCAGCATTTT. Encoded protein: CASSETWTGGNQPQHF.

The rearrangement links TRBV13 to TRBJ1-2; the match to TRBD1 covers 8 bases. The trim removed 6 bases at V and 0 bases at J, leaving 6 bases unmatched. CDR1 is PRHDT, CDR2 FYEKMQ, per germline (reference sequence). CDR3 length: 15 residues. CDR3 residues: CASSYDRGANYGYTF. CDR3 DNA: TGTGCCAGCAGTTACGACAGGGGAGCTAACTATGGCTACACCTTC. Complete variable domain (other parts from reference TRBV13 and TRBJ1-2): AAGVIQSPRHLIKEKRETATLKCYPIPRHDTVYWYQQGPGQDPQFLISFYEKMQSDKGSIPDRFSAQQFSDYHSELNMSSLELGDSALYFCASSYDRGANYGYTFGSGTRLTVV.

This clone has a handful of counts. The V gene is TRBV29-1, the J gene TRBJ1-5; D is undetermined. V shed 4 bases and J shed 9 bases, with 16 bases lying between them. The CDR3 contains 13 residues. Germline assignment: CDR1 SQVTM and CDR2 ANQGSEA. DNA for the CDR3: TGCAGCGTTGTTCCGCGCCTAGGATGGCCCCAGCATTTT. Its translation is CSVVPRLGWPQHF.

V gene TRBV5-6 combines with J gene TRBJ2-7; TRBD2 is a possible D gene (6 bases). This CDR3 region has 14 residues. V dropped 2 bases and J dropped 3 bases, with 12 bases sitting between them. Germline CDR1 is SGHDT and CDR2 is YYEEEE. Here the CDR3 reads CASSFGTGGYEQYF. The CDR3 bases are TGTGCCAGCAGCTTTGGGACTGGCGGCTACGAGCAGTACTTC.

The chain recombines TRBV28 with TRBJ1-1; 9 nucleotides match TRBD1. The V and J ends lost 7 bases and 5 bases, in that order; junction bases with no gene match: 5. The V gene's germline CDR1 is MDHEN and CDR2 SYDVKM. CDR3 length equals 13 residues. CDR3 sequence: CASTQGQGTEAFF. The CDR3 bases are TGTGCCAGCACCCAAGGACAGGGGACTGAAGCTTTCTTT. The variable domain in full, completed from reference TRBV28 and TRBJ1-1, reads DVKVTQSSRYLVKRTGEKVFLECVQDMDHENMFWYRQDPGLGLRLIYFSYDVKMKEKGDIPEGYSVSREKKERFSLILESASTNQTSMYLCASTQGQGTEAFFGQGTRLTVV.

This chain links TRBV10-3 with TRBJ2-3; unclear D gene. Per the germline V gene, CDR1 is ENHRY and CDR2 is SYGVKD. With 3 bases removed from V and 6 bases from J, the gap between germline ends came to 7 bases. The CDR3 length is 12 residues. The CDR3 spells CAISESGDTQYF. In DNA, the CDR3 is TGTGCCATCAGTGAAAGTGGCGATACGCAGTATTTT.

The chain links TRBV6-6 to TRBJ1-1; TRBD1 matches 8 bases. Germline loops: CDR1 MNHNY, CDR2 SVGAGI (reference sequence). This CDR3 region has 13 residues. The V and J ends lost 6 bases and 7 bases, in that order; junction bases with no gene match: 7. In DNA, the CDR3 is TGTGCCAGCAGGATGGACAGGGCGGGTGAAGCTTTCTTT. This codes for CASRMDRAGEAFF.

The V gene is TRBV27, the J gene TRBJ1-1; TRBD1 might be the D (5 bases). The CDR3 loop spans 19 amino acids. Germline CDR1 MNHEY, CDR2 SMNVEV (reference sequence). V was trimmed by 5 bases and J by 6 bases, leaving 31 bases between them. The CDR3 DNA reads TGTGCCAGCAGTCTCATTTATTCCTGGTTTTGGAGGGGAAACTCTGAAGCTTTCTTT. Its protein product is CASSLIYSWFWRGNSEAFF.

This rearrangement joins TRBV19 to TRBJ2-3, with 9 bases identical to TRBD2. The CDR3 length is 20 residues. J gave up 4 bases and V 4 bases, and 21 bases lay outside the gene matches. Germline V lookup: CDR1 LNHDA, CDR2 SQIVND (reference sequence). The DNA for the CDR3 is TGTGCCAGTAGTAGCCAAGACTTAGCGGGAGCCGGGTCTTCCCCAGATACGCAGTATTTT. Protein sequence: CASSSQDLAGAGSSPDTQYF.

This sequence joins TRBV7-8 and TRBJ2-2; tentatively, D is TRBD1 (5 bases). The CDR3 is 16 residues long. V was trimmed by 5 bases and J by 3 bases, leaving 16 bases between them. The germline V gene encodes CDR1 SGHVS and CDR2 FQNEAQ. CDR3 in DNA: TGTGCCAGCAGCCACAGGCTTGGGGTACACACCGGGGAGCTGTTTTTT. This encodes CASSHRLGVHTGELFF.

This clone was observed a single time. The V gene is TRBV6-1, the J gene TRBJ2-4; 9 nucleotides line up with TRBD1. Germline values: CDR1 MNHNS, CDR2 SASEGT. The CDR3 loop spans 15 amino acids. The trim removed 4 bases at V and 4 bases at J, leaving 5 bases unmatched. The CDR3 nucleotides read TGTGCCAGCAGTGTTATACAGGGGGCGAAAAACATTCAGTACTTC. It is translated as CASSVIQGAKNIQYF.

The rearrangement uses TRBV7-9 and TRBJ2-1; D is uncertain. The CDR3 totals 12 residues. Trimming took 5 bases from V and 5 from J, leaving 7 bases between them. Germline V gene lookup returns CDR1 SEHNR and CDR2 FQNEAQ (reference sequence). DNA for the CDR3: TGTGCCAGCAGCCTCGGAGACAATGAGCAGTTCTTC. As protein: CASSLGDNEQFF.

This chain joins TRBV6-1 and TRBJ2-2, with a weak D call TRBD1 (6 bases). CDR3 size: 14 residues. V was cut by 10 bases and J by 2 bases, with 14 bases left in between. Germline values: CDR1 MNHNS, CDR2 SASEGT. This chain's CDR3 is CATKNRDNTGELFF. In nucleotides, the CDR3 is TGTGCCACCAAGAACAGGGACAACACCGGGGAGCTGTTTTTT.

CDR3: CASSDRTGRPSDTQYF. In DNA, the CDR3 is TGCGCCAGCAGTGACCGGACAGGGCGGCCCTCGGATACGCAGTATTTT. The chain employs TRBV10-1 and TRBJ2-3, with TRBD1 matching over 8 bases. Germline V gene lookup returns CDR1 WNHNN and CDR2 SYGVQD (reference sequence). The CDR3 sequence is 16 residues long. Unmatched junction bases numbered 11, after V lost 3 bases and J lost 6 bases.

CDR3 residues: CSVDGGEDTQYF. Here the CDR3 DNA reads TGCAGCGTGGATGGAGGGGAAGATACGCAGTATTTT. The gene calls are TRBV29-1 and TRBJ2-3, with D maybe TRBD2 (6 bases). V dropped 6 bases and J dropped 5 bases, with 12 bases sitting between them. Germline V CDR1 and CDR2: SQVTM, ANQGSEA. CDR3 size: 12 residues.

The chain combines TRBV5-6 with TRBJ2-7, with 9 bases fitting TRBD1. Germline V lookup: CDR1 SGHDT, CDR2 YYEEEE. The V gene end was trimmed by 4 bases and the J gene end by 5 bases; junction bases not matched to a gene: 7. The CDR3 consists of 14 residues. CDR3 loop: CASSGGTGNDEQYF. CDR3 DNA sequence: TGTGCCAGCAGCGGCGGGACAGGGAACGACGAGCAGTACTTC.

The CDR3 region has the DNA TGTGCCAGCAGTTACTCCGGGACTAACACTGAAGCTTTCTTT. Translation: CASSYSGTNTEAFF. The chain is built from TRBV6-6 and TRBJ1-1; TRBD1 is a possible D gene (5 bases). The CDR3 runs to 14 residues. V shed 0 bases and J shed 2 bases, with 7 bases lying between them. Germline loops: CDR1 MNHNY, CDR2 SVGAGI (reference sequence).